This TCR beta chain came from a study of T cell responses to AZD1222 COVID-19 vaccine. Findings and limits, study-wide: At baseline, seropositivity was found in only 5 to 7 AZD1222 recipients.

V lost 4 bases, J lost 8 bases, and 12 bases stayed unmatched. The CDR3 extends over 16 amino acids. Germline-derived CDR1 and CDR2 are SGHDT and YYEEEE. Some clones are missing from TCRdb's copy, which holds only in-frame ones; the method was immunoSEQ multiplex PCR. The profile covers more than 95,000 clones, with around nine tenths appearing a single time and 6.5% to 8% taken by the ten largest. Comment on this clone: What it binds is unknown.

The chain carries TRBV5-6 and TRBJ1-4, with 9 bases that match TRBD1. The sequences come from peripheral blood, collected on day 0 of AZD1222 vaccination. The TCR sequence derives from an adult in good health. CDR3 residues: CASSRRPGTGREKLFF. As DNA, the CDR3 is TGTGCCAGCAGCAGACGCCCCGGGACAGGGAGGGAAAAACTGTTTTTT.